Shown below are 17 T cell receptor beta chains from a single sample sequenced in a study of Graves' ophthalmopathy and Graves' hyperthyroidism. RNA transcripts provided the template for amplifying TCR beta CDR3 regions. Second-round multiplex PCR followed a first-round RT-PCR using HTBI primers. TCRdb redid the calling of the multiplex PCR reads with MiXCR, one entry per CDR3 protein. The sample holds some 1.1 million distinct CDR3 sequences, roughly 35% seen once. Sequenced input: peripheral blood or thyroid tissue (not recorded which). The receptors were gathered from an adult man with Graves' hyperthyroidism.

This clonotype was detected many times. The chain employs TRBV10-3 and TRBJ1-1; D is perhaps TRBD1 (5 bases). The CDR3 is 15 residues long. Germline loops: CDR1 ENHRY, CDR2 SYGVKD. The V and J ends lost 4 bases and 4 bases respectively, with 16 bases between them. Here the CDR3 DNA reads TGTGCCATCAGTGTGTCCCGGGGGAGAGGCACTGAAGCTTTCTTT. Amino acid sequence: CAISVSRGRGTEAFF.

This clonotype was counted many times. A junction boundary mismatches the germline segment, possibly from a read error. The gene calls are TRBV19 and TRBJ1-5; D is unresolved. Germline loops: CDR1 LNHDA, CDR2 SQIVND (reference sequence). This CDR3 region has 13 residues. The CDR3 loop reads CASSTGSYQPQHF. The CDR3 nucleotides are TGTGCCAGTAGTACGGGTAGCTATCAGCCCCAGCATTTT.

The rearrangement uses TRBV4-1 and TRBJ1-2, with D possibly being TRBD1 (5 bases). The CDR3 covers 17 residues. V dropped 1 base and J dropped 2 bases, with 17 bases sitting between them. Germline loops: CDR1 MGHRA, CDR2 YSYEKL. The CDR3 here is CASSQGRGDLINYGYTF. The CDR3 bases are TGCGCCAGCAGCCAAGGGAGAGGGGACCTAATAAACTATGGCTACACCTTC.

As to this clonotype: One end of the junction varies from germline; a read error may be responsible. CDR3 region: CASSLSYRRFTEAFF. In DNA form, the CDR3 reads TGTGCCAGCAGCTTAAGTTATAGACGGTTCACTGAGGCTTTCTTT. The chain joins TRBV7-2 to TRBJ1-1; D not certain. Germline V gives CDR1 SGHTA, CDR2 FQGNSA. This CDR3 region has 15 residues.

This sequence joins TRBV7-9 and TRBJ1-1; unclear D gene. The CDR3 runs to 15 residues. CDR1 is SEHNR, CDR2 FQNEAQ, per germline (reference sequence). Trimming pared 6 bases from V and 0 bases from J, leaving 14 bases between. CDR3 sequence: CASRGGSEMNTEAFF. The CDR3 DNA reads TGTGCCAGCAGGGGAGGGTCGGAGATGAACACTGAAGCTTTCTTT.

This clonotype occurred a few times. The CDR3 reads CASSTFTGGQPYEQYF. The CDR3 DNA is TGTGCCAGCAGCACCTTTACAGGGGGCCAACCCTACGAGCAGTACTTC. The chain has TRBV7-9 and TRBJ2-7; 9 bases match TRBD1. After removal of 5 bases from V and 2 bases from J, the junction contained 10 bases not matched to a gene. There are 16 residues in the CDR3. The germline gives CDR1 SEHNR, CDR2 FQNEAQ (reference sequence).

The V and J genes are TRBV2 and TRBJ1-1, with no clear D. CDR3 size: 9 residues. Per germline, CDR1 SNHLY and CDR2 FYNNEI. V dropped 2 bases and J dropped 13 bases, with 5 bases sitting between them. The CDR3 region has the DNA TGTGCCAGCAGTGAACGCCATTTCTTT. Encoded protein: CASSERHFF.

This clonotype was seen a single time. As the CDR3 is not closed by the conserved phenylalanine or tryptophan, this likely results from a read error. The rearrangement joins TRBV7-2 to TRBJ2-7; D not certain. V dropped 1 base and J dropped 2 bases, with 9 bases sitting between them. This CDR3 region has 14 residues. Germline V gene lookup returns CDR1 SGHTA and CDR2 FQGNSA. The CDR3 nucleotides read TGTGCCAGCAGCTTAGGGACGGGCCCCTACGAGCAGTACCTC. As protein: CASSLGTGPYEQYL.

This clonotype was found once. The junction departs from the called germline gene at one end, perhaps through a read error. This rearrangement joins TRBV19 to TRBJ1-4; 7 bases align to TRBD1. The CDR3 spans 17 residues. The germline gives CDR1 LNHDA, CDR2 SQIVND (reference sequence). The CDR3 protein is CASSSKTGRATNEKLFF. The CDR3 nucleotides are TGTGCCAGTAGTAGCAAGACAGGGCGTGCAACCAATGAAAAACTGTTTTTT. Based on the CDR3 plus reference TRBV19 and TRBJ1-4, the full variable domain is DGGITQSPKYLFRKEGQNVTLSCEQNLNHDAMYWYRQDPGQGLRLIYYSQIVNDFQKGDIAEGYSVSREKKESFPLTVTSAQKNPTAFYLCASSSKTGRATNEKLFFGSGTQLSVL.

This clonotype was detected ten times or more. This chain links TRBV6-5 with TRBJ2-5; 14 nucleotides agree with TRBD2. The CDR3 contains 14 residues. CDR1 and CDR2 (germline): MNHEY, SVGAGI. The V gene end was trimmed by 9 bases and the J gene end by 4 bases; junction bases not matched to a gene: 4. CDR3 coding DNA: TGTGCCAGTTCCGGACTAGCGGGAGGAGAGACCCAGTACTTC. Protein product: CASSGLAGGETQYF.

Ten or more counts support this clonotype. The rearrangement uses TRBV15 and TRBJ1-4; TRBD1 aligns across 7 bases. This CDR3 has 18 residues. The V segment lost 4 bases and the J segment 0 bases; nucleotides outside the gene matches: 11. In germline, CDR1 is LNHNV, CDR2 YYDKDF (reference sequence). CDR3 region: CATSTTGTDFATNEKLFF. CDR3 sequence (DNA): TGTGCCACCAGCACTACCGGGACAGACTTTGCAACTAATGAAAAACTGTTTTTT.

The rearrangement uses TRBV12-3 or TRBV12-4 and TRBJ2-2, with unresolved D. CDR3 size: 14 residues. Trimming stripped 10 bases from V and 6 bases from J, with 18 bases between. The CDR3 DNA follows: TGTGCCACCCAAGAGGTGATCGGCGCCGGGGAGCTGTTTTTT. This gives the protein CATQEVIGAGELFF.

This chain uses TRBV20-1 with TRBJ1-5; D is unresolved. This CDR3 spans 13 amino acids. Trimming pared 2 bases from V and 3 bases from J, leaving 8 bases between. From germline, CDR1 is DFQATT and CDR2 SNEGSKA (reference sequence). CDR3 nucleotide sequence: TGCAGTGCTAGATCGGGAAACAATCAGCCCCAGCATTTT. This codes for CSARSGNNQPQHF.

The chain carries TRBV2 and TRBJ2-7, with D tentatively TRBD1 or TRBD2 (5 bases each). Germline assignment: CDR1 SNHLY and CDR2 FYNNEI. The CDR3 sequence is 18 residues long. V lost 6 bases and J lost 3, with 27 bases in between. CDR3 residues: CASRRGQASSYRFYEQYF. The DNA for the CDR3 is TGTGCCAGCAGGAGGGGTCAGGCGTCCTCCTATAGGTTCTACGAGCAGTACTTC.

This clonotype was picked up many times. Here the CDR3 DNA reads TGTGCCAGCAGCCCGCGTAGAGGGAGAGGAGAGACCCAGTACTTC. This encodes CASSPRRGRGETQYF. The J gene is TRBJ2-5, the V gene TRBV14, with TRBD2 as a possible D gene (5 bases). Per the germline V gene, CDR1 is SGHDN and CDR2 is FVKESK. V lost 4 bases and J 4 bases, leaving 16 bases between the germline ends. The CDR3 runs to 15 residues.

V and J are TRBV6-4 and TRBJ1-2, with D perhaps matching TRBD1 (5 bases). Trimming took off 2 bases at V and 1 base at J, with 17 bases between the two ends. In germline, CDR1 is MRHNA, CDR2 SNTAGT. This CDR3 has 17 residues. This CDR3 reads CASSDEAPGRINYGYTF. CDR3 nucleotide sequence: TGTGCCAGCAGTGACGAAGCACCGGGACGGATTAACTATGGCTACACCTTC.

The chain has TRBV5-6 and TRBJ1-2, with 7 bases aligning to TRBD1. V trimming: 3 bases; J trimming: 5 bases; junction bases outside the gene matches: 10. There are 15 residues in the CDR3. From germline, CDR1 is SGHDT and CDR2 YYEEEE. The CDR3 loop reads CASSSRTGSPYGYTF. The CDR3 region has the DNA TGTGCCAGCAGCTCGAGGACAGGTTCCCCTTATGGCTACACCTTC.